This TCR beta chain stems from a study of T cell changes during pregnancy in multiple sclerosis. The CDR3 covers 14 residues. V lost 10 bases and J 3 bases, leaving 17 bases between the germline ends. CDR1 and CDR2 from the germline V gene are MNHNS and SASEGT. TCRdb's copy holds only in-frame clones and misses some; the assay was immunoSEQ multiplex PCR. The sample lists around 79,000 clones, under 95% occurring once. The sequence was obtained from a female donor with multiple sclerosis, enrolled in a pregnancy study. The starting material was CD4+ T cells from peripheral blood mononuclear cells, obtained in the second trimester of pregnancy. J is TRBJ2-3 and V is TRBV6-1; TRBD2 might be the D (7 bases). The CDR3 region is CATLRGGGTDTQYF. The CDR3 bases are TGTGCCACCCTAAGGGGGGGCGGGACAGATACGCAGTATTTT.